The T cell receptor (beta chain) under discussion was sequenced for a study of naive and memory T cell subsets. Study-wide findings and caveats: TCR transcript changes with activation or differentiation may affect this RNA method.

Whole blood, over 2 ml, came from adult healthy volunteers. An oligonucleotide containing a UMI was ligated to the 3' end of TCR cDNA. Unsorted total RNA, about 1 to 1000 ng, was DNase treated before reverse transcription. This clonotype was detected many times. Its antigen is not identified. The length of the CDR3 is 18 residues. V trimming: 1 base; J trimming: 4 bases; junction bases outside the gene matches: 7. The germline gives CDR1 MNHEY, CDR2 SVGEGT. Alpha and beta constant region primers primed reverse transcription for blood and skin samples. Four PCR rounds used nested alpha and beta constant region primers plus the SP2 primer. TCRdb analysed the 5' RACE reads with MiXCR anew, one entry per CDR3 protein. The sample has roughly 26,000 distinct CDR3 sequences, around 21% seen once.

V is TRBV6-2 or TRBV6-3 and J is TRBJ2-1, with 13 bases fitting TRBD2. The clonotype originates from a female donor in good health. The CDR3 bases are TGTGCCAGCAGTTACTTGACTAGCGGGAGGAGAAATTACAATGAGCAGTTCTTC. This encodes CASSYLTSGRRNYNEQFF.